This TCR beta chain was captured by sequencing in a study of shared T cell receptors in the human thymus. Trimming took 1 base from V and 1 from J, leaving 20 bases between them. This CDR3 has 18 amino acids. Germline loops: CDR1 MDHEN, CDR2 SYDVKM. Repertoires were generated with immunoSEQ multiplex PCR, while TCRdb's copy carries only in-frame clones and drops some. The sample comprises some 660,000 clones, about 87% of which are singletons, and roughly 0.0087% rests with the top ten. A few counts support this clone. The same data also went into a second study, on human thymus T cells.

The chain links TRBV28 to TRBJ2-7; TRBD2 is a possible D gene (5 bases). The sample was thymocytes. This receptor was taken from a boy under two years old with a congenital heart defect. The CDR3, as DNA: TGTGCCAGCAGTTTATCCCGCCGTATGGGGAGCCCGTCCTACGAGCAGTACTTC. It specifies CASSLSRRMGSPSYEQYF.